This TCR beta chain was observed in a study of metastatic and nonmetastatic thyroid tumors. Study conclusions and caveats: Within blood and tumor, benign nodules reportedly had significantly lower TCR beta diversity than malignant thyroid tumors did.

TCRdb reassembled clones from the PCR reads with MiXCR. Altogether fewer than 40,000 clones are present, 20% to 25% being singletons, with the ten largest covering 9.2%. No patient had received any treatment before thyroid surgery. The CDR3 spans 13 residues. Germline CDR1 and CDR2: LNHNV and YYDKDF (reference sequence). The ends were cut back, 3 bases at V and 11 bases at J, with 16 bases in the middle. This clone showed up many times. Its antigen is undetermined. The clonotype originates from a female donor with papillary thyroid cancer or a benign thyroid nodule (not recorded which). Some clones in this sample may be carry-over from other donors' samples. The gene calls are TRBV15 and TRBJ1-1; tentative D call: TRBD1 (6 bases). Sequencing used blood. Written as DNA, the CDR3 is TGTGCCACCAGCAGCCACAGGGAGGAAAAGGCTTTCTTT. This sequence encodes CATSSHREEKAFF.